This entry features one TCR beta chain sequence. This record belongs to a study of blood T cell repertoires in COVID-19. Study-level background: There were acute and convalescent COVID-19 samples, and they came from the United States, Italy and Spain. T cells, B-cell-depleted T cells, or PBMCs supplied cDNA or gDNA.

V lost 2 bases, J lost 5 bases, and 8 bases stayed unmatched. The CDR3 has 16 amino acids. CDR1 and CDR2 (germline): KGHSH, LQKENI. Original processing notes: It was from reference gene primer amplification that nucleated cell counts were estimated. Profiled with immunoSEQ multiplex PCR; TCRdb holds only in-frame clones, not every one. Clone size and the V and J calls come from that table; the DNA yielded D and trimming. The repertoire has approximately 130,000 clones, roughly 79% of them found once; the top ten carry about 8.4%. The rearrangement joins TRBV18 to TRBJ2-1; 8 bases map to TRBD2. What was sequenced was peripheral blood. The sequence was obtained from a woman between 55 and 75 years old with active or convalescent COVID-19. CDR3 in amino acids: CASSPGWGSGNNEQFF. CDR3 coding DNA: TGTGCCAGCTCACCAGGGTGGGGTAGCGGGAACAATGAGCAGTTCTTC.